The present T cell receptor (beta chain) was sequenced within a study of T cell responses to AZD1222 COVID-19 vaccine. This clone appeared a few times. Its cognate antigen is unknown. Sequenced by immunoSEQ multiplex PCR; TCRdb stores in-frame clones only, minus some. The top ten hold 28% of the sample, which has about 72,000 clones, 89% seen once. This CDR3 comprises 15 residues. In germline, CDR1 is SGHRS, CDR2 YFSETQ. V gave up 4 bases and J gave up 7 bases; unmatched junction bases: 13. Regarding the study as a whole: Spike-specific TCR depth and breadth grew after two AZD1222 doses.

This rearrangement joins TRBV5-1 to TRBJ2-7; 8 nucleotides align to TRBD2. This clonotype was obtained from an adult who received the AZD1222 COVID-19 vaccine. Specimen: peripheral blood, collected 28 days after the second AZD1222 dose. CDR3 DNA: TGCGCCAGCAGCCTCCGAGCGGGAGCCTTTAATGAGCAGTACTTC. Encoded protein: CASSLRAGAFNEQYF.